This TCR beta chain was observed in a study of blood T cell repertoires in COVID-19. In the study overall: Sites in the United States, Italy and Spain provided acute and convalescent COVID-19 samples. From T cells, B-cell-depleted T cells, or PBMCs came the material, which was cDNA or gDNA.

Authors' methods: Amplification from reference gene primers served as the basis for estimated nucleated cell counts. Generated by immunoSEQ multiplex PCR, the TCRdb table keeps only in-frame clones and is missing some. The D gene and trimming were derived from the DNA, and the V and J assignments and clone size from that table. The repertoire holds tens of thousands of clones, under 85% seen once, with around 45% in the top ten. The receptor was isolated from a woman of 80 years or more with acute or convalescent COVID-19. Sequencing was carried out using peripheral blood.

The CDR3 DNA reads as TGCGCCAGCAGCCTCCGGACTAGCGTCGCAGATACGCAGTATTTT. This encodes CASSLRTSVADTQYF. The chain is built from TRBV5-1 and TRBJ2-3; 9 nucleotides align to TRBD2. The CDR3 runs 15 residues. Germline CDR1 SGHRS, CDR2 YFSETQ. The V gene end was trimmed by 4 bases and the J gene end by 4 bases; junction bases not matched to a gene: 7. The whole variable domain, filled in from reference TRBV5-1 and TRBJ2-3, reads KAGVTQTPRYLIKTRGQQVTLSCSPISGHRSVSWYQQTPGQGLQFLFEYFSETQRNKGNFPGRFSGRQFSNSRSEMNVSTLELGDSALYLCASSLRTSVADTQYFGPGTRLTVL.